The clone carrying this T cell receptor (beta chain) showed up just a few times. These data are taken from a study of blood T cell repertoires in COVID-19. For the study at large: The study drew acute and convalescent COVID-19 samples from the United States, Italy and Spain. PBMCs, B-cell-depleted T cells, or T cells provided the cDNA or gDNA that made up the material.

Original handling: Reference gene primer amplification in the assay estimated nucleated cell counts. Clones were read by immunoSEQ multiplex PCR, and TCRdb kept only the in-frame ones, dropping some. Clonal size and the V and J genes are those of that table, whereas D and trimming came from the DNA. The sample consists of some 40,000 clones, approximately 71% of them appearing once. Looked up from germline, CDR1 is MDHEN and CDR2 is SYDVKM. V lost 3 bases and J 2 bases, leaving 8 bases between the germline ends. The CDR3 is 14 amino acids. This receptor was taken from an elderly man with acute or convalescent COVID-19. The sequencing input was peripheral blood. This chain connects TRBV28 to TRBJ2-4; no definite D call. In nucleotides, the CDR3 is TGTGCCAGCAGTTTCAATCTAACCAAAAACATTCAGTACTTC. Amino acid sequence: CASSFNLTKNIQYF.